This T cell receptor (beta chain) was obtained from a study of beta chain features in type 1 diabetes. Study as a whole: The patients were much like the healthy donors in age, gender and cell yields.

Regarding the study as a whole: In every one of the four CD4+ subsets, TCRB CDR3s were moderately but significantly shorter in Type 1 diabetes patients.

Without exception, sorted populations had purity beyond 98%. Since all of the isolated RNA was reverse transcribed, expressed TCRB transcripts were what got sequenced. Generated by immunoSEQ multiplex PCR, the TCRdb table keeps only in-frame clones and is missing some. In the table there are more than 300,000 clones, 9.6% of which are singletons. The length of the CDR3 is 16 residues. In germline, CDR1 is SGHDN, CDR2 FVKESK. Trimming removed 4 bases from V and 2 bases from J; junction bases left unmatched: 7. In this sample, this clone turned up a few times. The antigen is not known. The sequenced sample consisted of central memory CD4+ T cells from blood. The chain recombines TRBV14 with TRBJ2-1; 8 positions match TRBD2. The TCR comes from a man between 25 and 39 years old with type 1 diabetes. CDR3 DNA: TGTGCCAGCAGCCCTCTAGCGGGCGGTACCTACAATGAGCAGTTCTTC. Protein product: CASSPLAGGTYNEQFF.